The 25 T cell receptor beta chains below all came from one sample that was sequenced in a study of cytomegalovirus exposure and HLA in healthy donors. The PCR was carried out with 60 Vbeta primers and 13 Jbeta primers. The assay was immunoSEQ multiplex PCR, and TCRdb's table has in-frame clones only and misses some. This table has under 130,000 clones, about 12% appearing once. Sequenced: PBMCs. The receptors were sampled from a middle-aged man in good health and CMV-seropositive.

This clone showed up many times. The chain carries TRBV2 and TRBJ2-1; D is perhaps TRBD2 (6 bases). Germline CDR1 SNHLY, CDR2 FYNNEI. Trimming removed 6 bases from V and 16 bases from J, with 19 bases in between. The CDR3 runs 12 residues. The DNA for the CDR3 is TGTGCCAGCAGGGAGGGACTTGGGGTACGATTCTTC. Residues: CASREGLGVRFF.

This clone came up a few times. The gene calls are TRBV12-5 and TRBJ2-7, with a possible D match to TRBD1 (6 bases). Trimming pared 5 bases from V and 2 bases from J, leaving 19 bases between. Germline CDR1 LGHNT, CDR2 FRNRAP. This CDR3 is built from 16 residues. The CDR3 region is CASGTTPGTPTYEQYF. CDR3 bases: TGTGCTAGTGGTACCACCCCCGGGACACCTACCTACGAGCAGTACTTC.

CDR3: CAKAQRINEQYF. The CDR3 region has the DNA TGTGCTAAGGCCCAGCGGATCAACGAGCAGTACTTC. This chain links TRBV12-5 with TRBJ2-7; tentative D call: TRBD2 (5 bases). Germline V gives CDR1 LGHNT, CDR2 FRNRAP. Trimming shortened V by 10 bases and J by 5 bases, and 15 bases separated the two germline ends. The CDR3 loop spans 12 amino acids.

Only a few counts were recorded for this clone. The chain couples TRBV25-1 to TRBJ2-3; a possible D gene is TRBD2 (5 bases). Trimming left V 6 bases short and J 1 base short, with 17 bases between. This CDR3 region has 16 residues. Looked up from germline, CDR1 is MGHDK and CDR2 is SYGVNS. CDR3 protein: CASSTRVGAGTDTQYF. The DNA for the CDR3 is TGTGCCAGCAGCACAAGGGTGGGAGCGGGCACAGATACGCAGTATTTT.

The gene calls are TRBV7-9 and TRBJ2-1; 9 bases are shared with TRBD2. CDR1 SEHNR and CDR2 FQNEAQ come from the germline V gene (reference sequence). There are 17 residues in the CDR3. The trim removed 4 bases at V and 0 bases at J, leaving 7 bases unmatched. The CDR3 reads CASSSSLAGSSYNEQFF. For the CDR3, the DNA is TGTGCCAGCAGCTCCTCCCTAGCGGGGAGCTCCTACAATGAGCAGTTCTTC. The whole variable domain, remainder taken from reference TRBV7-9 and TRBJ2-1, is DTGVSQNPRHKITKRGQNVTFRCDPISEHNRLYWYRQTLGQGPEFLTYFQNEAQLEKSRLLSDRFSAERPKGSFSTLEIQRTEQGDSAMYLCASSSSLAGSSYNEQFFGPGTRLTVL.

The CDR3 coding sequence is TGTGCCAGCAGCTTGGCCCTAGGCGGGAGGGATGAGCAGTTCTTC. It specifies CASSLALGGRDEQFF. The genes are TRBV7-2 and TRBJ2-1; 9 bases map to TRBD2. This CDR3 has 15 amino acids. The V gene end was trimmed by 3 bases and the J gene end by 8 bases; junction bases not matched to a gene: 8. Germline-derived CDR1 and CDR2 are SGHTA and FQGNSA.

The gene calls are TRBV7-9 and TRBJ1-2, with 10 nucleotides matching TRBD1. Unmatched junction bases numbered 6, after V lost 3 bases and J lost 8 bases. The germline V gene has CDR1 SEHNR and CDR2 FQNEAQ (reference sequence). The CDR3 spans 14 residues. CDR3 in amino acids: CASSFSGQGLGYTF. CDR3 nucleotides: TGTGCCAGCAGCTTCTCGGGACAGGGGTTAGGCTACACCTTC.

CDR3 nucleotides: TGTGCCAGCAGACGGACAGGGGGCGTCGGCTATGGCTACACCTTC. Translated, it gives CASRRTGGVGYGYTF. The chain has TRBV2 and TRBJ1-2, with 11 bases lining up with TRBD1. With 6 bases clipped from V and 4 bases from J, the junction kept 7 bases outside the gene matches. CDR1 and CDR2 (germline): SNHLY, FYNNEI. The CDR3 is 15 amino acids. Full variable domain (remainder filled in from reference TRBV2 and TRBJ1-2): EPEVTQTPSHQVTQMGQEVILRCVPISNHLYFYWYRQILGQKVEFLVSFYNNEISEKSEIFDDQFSVERPDGSNFTLKIRSTKLEDSAMYFCASRRTGGVGYGYTFGSGTRLTVV.

The chain has TRBV27 and TRBJ2-5, with a weak D call TRBD1 (5 bases). V shed 5 bases and J shed 2 bases, with 18 bases lying between them. There are 16 residues in the CDR3. CDR1 and CDR2 from the germline V gene are MNHEY and SMNVEV (reference sequence). This CDR3 reads CASSPMVAGSQETQYF. CDR3 coding DNA: TGTGCCAGCAGTCCCATGGTAGCAGGGTCTCAAGAGACCCAGTACTTC.

The J gene is TRBJ2-3, the V gene TRBV10-2, with TRBD2 identical over 7 bases. V trimming: 2 bases; J trimming: 10 bases; junction bases outside the gene matches: 0. This CDR3 contains 11 residues. Germline CDR1 is WSHSY and CDR2 is SAAADI. DNA of the CDR3: TGCGCCAGCAGTGAGCTAGCGGCGCAGTATTTT. It translates to CASSELAAQYF.

The chain joins TRBV18 to TRBJ2-2; a weak D match, TRBD2 (6 bases). The germline V and J ends were trimmed by 4 bases and 2 bases, with 8 bases remaining between them. The CDR3 runs 14 residues. Germline CDR1 is KGHSH and CDR2 is LQKENI. The CDR3 DNA reads TGTGCCAGCTCACTGGGACTTAACACCGGGGAGCTGTTTTTT. Amino acid sequence: CASSLGLNTGELFF.

This clone was counted only a few times. This chain uses TRBV30 with TRBJ1-1; D is unresolved. The CDR3 sequence is 13 residues long. Germline V gene data show CDR1 as GTSNPN and CDR2 as SVGIG (reference sequence). Trimming removed 4 bases from V and 0 bases from J, with 9 bases in between. The CDR3 region has the DNA TGTGCCTGGAACCATGACATGAACACTGAAGCTTTCTTT. Translation: CAWNHDMNTEAFF.

A few counts support this clone. The chain uses TRBV7-6 and TRBJ2-5; 11 bases are shared with TRBD2. The V segment lost 1 base and the J segment 5 bases; nucleotides outside the gene matches: 6. Germline-derived CDR1 and CDR2 are SGHVS and FNYEAQ. The CDR3 has 16 residues. The CDR3 reads CASSLGTSGSGETQYF. Written as DNA, the CDR3 is TGTGCCAGCAGCTTAGGAACTAGCGGGAGTGGGGAGACCCAGTACTTC.

The chain carries TRBV29-1 and TRBJ2-7; 7 positions match TRBD1. With 4 bases clipped from V and 2 bases from J, the junction kept 5 bases outside the gene matches. Germline CDR1 reads SQVTM; CDR2 reads ANQGSEA. The CDR3 consists of 13 residues. The CDR3 nucleotides read TGCAGCGTTGTTGGGCAGGGGGCCTACGAGCAGTACTTC. Amino acids: CSVVGQGAYEQYF.

The V and J genes are TRBV18 and TRBJ2-2; 12 bases line up with TRBD2. The V and J ends lost 3 bases and 1 base, in that order; junction bases with no gene match: 3. The CDR3 contains 17 residues. Germline CDR1 KGHSH, CDR2 LQKENI. CDR3 residues: CASSPQLAGGNTGELFF. In DNA, the CDR3 is TGTGCCAGCTCACCGCAACTAGCGGGAGGGAACACCGGGGAGCTGTTTTTT.

This clone was picked up a small number of times. In nucleotides, the CDR3 is TGTGCCAGCAGCCAAGGGCAGGGTTGGATTGAGACCCAGTACTTC. It is translated as CASSQGQGWIETQYF. The chain recombines TRBV14 with TRBJ2-5, with D tentatively TRBD1 (5 bases). CDR3 length equals 15 residues. Germline-derived CDR1 and CDR2 are SGHDN and FVKESK. V lost 1 base to trimming and J lost 5 bases, with 14 bases between them.

This clone was counted a few times. The chain couples TRBV4-3 to TRBJ2-1; D is possibly TRBD2 (5 bases). V was cut by 1 base and J by 1 base, with 14 bases left in between. The germline V gene encodes CDR1 LGHNA and CDR2 YSLEER. This CDR3 has 17 residues. CDR3 in amino acids: CASSQGFREYSYNEQFF. The CDR3 DNA reads TGCGCCAGCAGCCAAGGTTTCCGGGAATATTCCTACAATGAGCAGTTCTTC.

There are a few counts of this clone. The chain carries TRBV5-4 and TRBJ2-3; unclear D gene. CDR3 size: 14 residues. Germline-derived CDR1 and CDR2 are SGHNT and YYREEE (reference sequence). Deletions cut 4 bases from V and 0 bases from J, with 9 bases between. CDR3 loop: CASSPLTSTDTQYF. The CDR3 bases are TGTGCCAGCAGCCCGCTGACTAGCACAGATACGCAGTATTTT.

J is TRBJ1-5 and V is TRBV10-3; 7 bases align to TRBD1. Germline loops: CDR1 ENHRY, CDR2 SYGVKD. The trim removed 7 bases at V and 3 bases at J, leaving 3 bases unmatched. This CDR3 is 13 amino acids long. CDR3 nucleotides: TGTGCCATCACGGGACAGCTCAATCAGCCCCAGCATTTT. Protein product: CAITGQLNQPQHF.

This clone has a handful of counts. The V and J genes are TRBV30 and TRBJ2-7; possible D gene TRBD1, 6 bases. V lost 5 bases and J 5 bases, leaving 22 bases between the germline ends. Germline V gene lookup returns CDR1 GTSNPN and CDR2 SVGIG (reference sequence). This CDR3 comprises 15 residues. The CDR3 DNA reads as TGTGCCTGGGGGGGCGCGGCGGAGTTTTTGGACGAGCAGTACTTC. This encodes CAWGGAAEFLDEQYF.

The gene calls are TRBV7-2 and TRBJ1-5; no firm D call. There are 17 residues in the CDR3. The germline CDR1 and CDR2 sequences are SGHTA and FQGNSA. The V end lost 5 bases, the J end lost 0 bases, and 17 bases lay between the germline ends. The DNA for the CDR3 is TGTGCCAGCAGCCCCCGGTCAGGAGGATATAGCAATCAGCCCCAGCATTTT. Encoded protein: CASSPRSGGYSNQPQHF.

The V and J genes are TRBV27 and TRBJ2-1; 9 bases map to TRBD1. Germline lookup yields CDR1 MNHEY and CDR2 SMNVEV (reference sequence). The CDR3 runs to 16 residues. The ends lost 3 bases at V and 4 bases at J; junction bases unmatched: 7. CDR3: CASSFRATGGYNEQFF. CDR3 bases: TGTGCCAGCAGTTTTCGGGCGACAGGGGGATACAATGAGCAGTTCTTC.

This clone occurred a few times. The chain combines TRBV29-1 with TRBJ2-1; 9 positions agree with TRBD2. V lost 7 bases and J lost 6; bases outside the gene matches: 10. The germline V gene has CDR1 SQVTM and CDR2 ANQGSEA. The CDR3 totals 14 residues. CDR3: CSGIAGVGGNEQFF. The CDR3 DNA reads as TGCAGCGGGATAGCGGGAGTGGGAGGCAATGAGCAGTTCTTC.

This clone was found a few times. The chain combines TRBV28 with TRBJ1-2, with TRBD1 matching 7 bases. The V gene end was trimmed by 4 bases and the J gene end by 4 bases; junction bases not matched to a gene: 6. The CDR3 sequence is 14 residues long. CDR1 and CDR2 from the germline V gene are MDHEN and SYDVKM. CDR3 DNA sequence: TGTGCCAGCAGTTCCCAGGGGGGAATCTATGGCTACACCTTC. This encodes CASSSQGGIYGYTF.

This clone has only a few counts. The V call is TRBV15, the J call TRBJ2-6; D perhaps matches TRBD2 (5 bases). Trimming pared 8 bases from V and 0 bases from J, leaving 11 bases between. The CDR3 consists of 15 residues. The germline CDR1 and CDR2 sequences are LNHNV and YYDKDF (reference sequence). The CDR3 DNA sequence: TGTGCCACCTCAACGGCGGGCTCTGGGGCCAACGTCCTGACTTTC. The encoded protein is CATSTAGSGANVLTF.